This TCR beta chain was found in a study of immune cell composition in non-small cell lung cancer. Study outcomes and limitations: TIL tumour reactivity correlated with maximal tumour-associated clone frequency in adenocarcinoma.

The CDR3 is 15 residues long. The V end lost 1 base, the J end lost 4 bases, and 9 bases lay between the germline ends. CDR1 SGHKS and CDR2 YYEKEE come from the germline V gene (reference sequence). The method was immunoSEQ multiplex PCR; TCRdb's version includes in-frame clones alone and lacks a portion of them. The top ten clones hold about 20% of a sample with around 10,000 clones, about 60% of them seen once. A word on this clone: What it binds is not known.

The J gene is TRBJ2-6, the V gene TRBV5-5; D gene ambiguous. Sequenced input: lung tumor tissue. The clonotype was recovered from a human donor with non-small cell lung cancer. CDR3 bases: TGTGCCAGCAGCTTGTATAGCTCCGGGGCCAACGTCCTGACTTTC. As protein: CASSLYSSGANVLTF.